Below are 14 T cell receptor beta chains sequenced from a single sample in a study of blood T cell repertoires in COVID-19. Data came from immunoSEQ multiplex PCR; TCRdb stores just in-frame clones and leaves some out. Counted here are 200,000 to 250,000 clones, approximately 86% occurring once; the ten biggest clones make up about 1.6%. The specimen was PBMCs or T cells enriched from blood (not recorded which). These receptors originate from a woman aged 50 to 60 who had recovered from COVID-19.

V and J are TRBV5-4 and TRBJ2-1, with unresolved D. Germline CDR1 SGHNT, CDR2 YYREEE (reference sequence). The CDR3 spans 11 residues. The V gene lost 1 base and the J gene lost 9 bases, with 5 bases spanning the gap. The CDR3 region is CASSLSLEQFF. CDR3 nucleotides: TGTGCCAGCAGCTTGTCCCTTGAGCAGTTCTTC.

The chain couples TRBV28 to TRBJ1-6; possible D gene TRBD1, 6 bases. The CDR3 spans 14 residues. Germline CDR1 and CDR2: MDHEN and SYDVKM. V gave up 1 base and J gave up 13 bases, with 14 bases separating them. The CDR3 sequence is CASSLLTGSRPLHF. Written as DNA, the CDR3 is TGTGCCAGCAGTTTATTGACAGGTAGTCGGCCCCTCCACTTT.

CDR3 DNA sequence: TGTGCCAGCAGTTACTTACAGGGTTCAGGAAACACCATATATTTT. It specifies CASSYLQGSGNTIYF. The J gene is TRBJ1-3, the V gene TRBV6-5, with D maybe TRBD1 (6 bases). V was cut by 1 base and J by 4 bases, with 11 bases left in between. The CDR3 sequence is 15 residues long. Germline values: CDR1 MNHEY, CDR2 SVGAGI.

The chain employs TRBV5-6 and TRBJ2-7, with 7 bases lining up with TRBD2. V shed 2 bases and J 7 bases; nucleotides not matched to a gene: 9. The CDR3 totals 14 residues. Germline loops: CDR1 SGHDT, CDR2 YYEEEE. The DNA for the CDR3 is TGTGCCAGCAGCTTCCCTAGCGGCCCGGGGGAGCAGTACTTC. Encoded protein: CASSFPSGPGEQYF.

This chain uses TRBV12-3 or TRBV12-4 with TRBJ1-6; 7 bases line up with TRBD1. There are 13 residues in the CDR3. V shed 6 bases and J 9 bases; nucleotides not matched to a gene: 5. This chain's CDR3 is CASRTGAASPLHF. For the CDR3, the DNA is TGTGCCAGCAGAACAGGGGCGGCTTCACCCCTCCACTTT.

The chain joins TRBV18 to TRBJ2-1; 9 bases agree with TRBD2. The CDR3 sequence is 16 residues long. V was pared by 0 bases and J by 10 bases, with 10 bases of the junction left unmatched. Germline loops: CDR1 KGHSH, CDR2 LQKENI. DNA of the CDR3: TGTGCCAGCTCACCACCTCTAGCGGGGTCCGCATGGGAGCAGTTCTTC. This translates into CASSPPLAGSAWEQFF.

The V gene is TRBV19, the J gene TRBJ1-2, with D maybe TRBD1 (6 bases). Trimming removed 1 base at V and 6 bases at J, with 12 bases between. The length of the CDR3 is 14 residues. Per the germline V gene, CDR1 is LNHDA and CDR2 is SQIVND (reference sequence). The DNA of the CDR3 is TGTGCCAGTAGTATAGGGGGGACAAAACATGGCTACACCTTC. It is translated as CASSIGGTKHGYTF.

This chain connects TRBV19 to TRBJ1-1; 12 nucleotides agree with TRBD1. Germline CDR1 is LNHDA and CDR2 is SQIVND (reference sequence). V lost 8 bases and J lost 10; bases outside the gene matches: 14. The CDR3 totals 15 residues. CDR3 loop: CASFSPGQGAGVAFF. In DNA form, the CDR3 reads TGTGCCAGTTTCAGTCCGGGACAGGGGGCGGGGGTAGCTTTCTTT.

The CDR3 DNA is TGTGCCAGCAGTGCGACTTTAGATGGCTACACCTTC. Protein product: CASSATLDGYTF. The chain combines TRBV7-9 with TRBJ1-2; D gene uncertain. This CDR3 region has 12 residues. The germline V gene encodes CDR1 SEHNR and CDR2 FQNEAQ (reference sequence). The V and J ends lost 6 bases and 6 bases respectively, with 11 bases between them.

V is TRBV6-5 and J is TRBJ1-2, with D possibly TRBD1 on 6 matching bases. Between the trimmed V and J ends, which lost 10 bases and 4 bases, there was a span of 22 bases. This CDR3 has 15 residues. Germline CDR1 reads MNHEY; CDR2 reads SVGAGI. The CDR3 bases are TGTGCCACCGGAGAGAGAAGAGGACAGTCCTATGGCTACACCTTC. Its protein product is CATGERRGQSYGYTF.

The V gene is TRBV5-4, the J gene TRBJ2-3; 7 nucleotides align to TRBD1. Germline V gene lookup returns CDR1 SGHNT and CDR2 YYREEE (reference sequence). The ends lost 4 bases at V and 7 bases at J; junction bases unmatched: 9. The length of the CDR3 is 14 residues. The CDR3 sequence is CASSPQGVRNTQYF. DNA for the CDR3: TGTGCCAGCAGCCCCCAGGGGGTTCGAAATACGCAGTATTTT.

This clone was detected a few times. The chain combines TRBV6-5 with TRBJ2-7, with 8 bases fitting TRBD1. The germline V gene encodes CDR1 MNHEY and CDR2 SVGAGI. After removal of 5 bases from V and 2 bases from J, the junction contained 8 bases not matched to a gene. The CDR3 is made up of 15 amino acids. The CDR3 region is CASSRTGSIPYEQYF. The CDR3 DNA follows: TGTGCCAGCAGTCGGACAGGGAGTATTCCCTACGAGCAGTACTTC.

The chain combines TRBV18 with TRBJ2-2; 7 bases align to TRBD2. J was trimmed by 0 bases and V by 3 bases; bases with no gene match: 4. The CDR3 has 16 residues. CDR1 and CDR2 (germline): KGHSH, LQKENI. CDR3 sequence: CASSPTSDPNTGELFF. The DNA of the CDR3 is TGTGCCAGCTCACCCACTAGCGATCCGAACACCGGGGAGCTGTTTTTT. Drawing the rest from reference TRBV18 and TRBJ2-2, the complete variable domain is NAGVMQNPRHLVRRRGQEARLRCSPMKGHSHVYWYRQLPEEGLKFMVYLQKENIIDESGMPKERFSAEFPKEGPSILRIQQVVRGDSAAYFCASSPTSDPNTGELFFGEGSRLTVL.

The V gene is TRBV3-1 (or the pseudogene TRBV3-2), the J gene TRBJ2-3, with D possibly TRBD2 on 6 matching bases. Germline V gene sequence: CDR1 LGHDT, CDR2 YNNKEL (reference sequence). Trimming removed 6 bases from V and 0 bases from J, with 16 bases in between. The CDR3 has 16 residues. The CDR3 reads CASSSRGLESTDTQYF. CDR3 DNA sequence: TGTGCCAGCAGTTCTAGGGGACTCGAAAGCACAGATACGCAGTATTTT.